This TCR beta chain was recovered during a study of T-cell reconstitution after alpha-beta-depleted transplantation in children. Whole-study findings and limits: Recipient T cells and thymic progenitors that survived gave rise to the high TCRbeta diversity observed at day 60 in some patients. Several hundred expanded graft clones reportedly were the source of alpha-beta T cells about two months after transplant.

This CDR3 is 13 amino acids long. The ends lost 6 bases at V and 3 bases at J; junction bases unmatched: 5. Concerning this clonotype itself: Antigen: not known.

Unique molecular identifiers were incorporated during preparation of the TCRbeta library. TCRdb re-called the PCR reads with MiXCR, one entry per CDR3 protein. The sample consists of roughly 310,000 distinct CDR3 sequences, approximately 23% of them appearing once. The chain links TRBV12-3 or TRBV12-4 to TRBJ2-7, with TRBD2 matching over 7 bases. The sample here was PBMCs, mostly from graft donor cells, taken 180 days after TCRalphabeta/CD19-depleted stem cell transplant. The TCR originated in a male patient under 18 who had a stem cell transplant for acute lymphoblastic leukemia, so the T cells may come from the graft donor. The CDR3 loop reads CASSSGTIYEQYF. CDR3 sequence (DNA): TGTGCCAGCAGCTCGGGGACTATCTACGAGCAGTACTTC.